The rows below give T cell receptor beta chains drawn from one sample of a study of CD8+CD57+ T cells in acquired aplastic anemia. In TCRdb, the reads were re-called with MiXCR into one record per CDR3 protein. Of hundreds of thousands of distinct CDR3 sequences listed, approximately 82% were seen once; the top ten hold over 35%. Sequencing input: sorted CD4+, CD8+, or CD8+CD57+ T cells (not recorded which) from PBMCs. The receptors shown here come from a human donor with aplastic anemia. Each CDR3 is given with its conserved first and last residue. The D gene is left open where the match is weak.

CDR3,D,J,V
CSGLGGWETQYF,-,TRBJ2-5,TRBV20-1
CSASSWGRKNGQYF,-,TRBJ2-7,TRBV20-1
CATRGPPEDTQYF,-,-,TRBV15
CASSDGGKNEQFF,-,TRBJ2-1,TRBV7-9
CASSPQRGTDTQYF,-,TRBJ2-3,TRBV9
CASSLEYPSGGYTF,-,TRBJ1-2,TRBV5-5
CASPVRDSQNPLGYTF,TRBD1,TRBJ1-2,TRBV25-1
CASSVLGLQNEKLFF,-,TRBJ1-4,TRBV9
CAAGTKEGYTF,-,TRBJ1-2,TRBV10-3
CASSLESGGGGEYQFF,TRBD2,TRBJ2-1,TRBV7-9
CSARDLNSNYNEQFF,-,TRBJ2-1,TRBV20-1
CASSGLAGDTDEPFF,-,TRBJ1-1,TRBV9
CASSLTSEDAYSEQFF,TRBD2,TRBJ2-1,TRBV5-1
CATSDPLTGSYGYTF,TRBD1,TRBJ1-2,TRBV24-1
CASGGAGGTQYF,TRBD2,TRBJ2-4,TRBV7-9
CASSPEGRDNEQYF,-,TRBJ2-3,TRBV7-9
CASGSGGTETTYF,-,TRBJ2-3,TRBV2
CASSVGSGTQYFAFF,-,TRBJ1-1,TRBV9
CASSFTSAMSSYSLTF,TRBD2,TRBJ2-6,TRBV7-9
CASSLDRGSARALAGEYNEQFF,TRBD2,TRBJ2-1,TRBV5-5
CASSLAGDTDSYEQYF,TRBD2,TRBJ2-7,TRBV7-8
CVSSWGTSPDTQYF,TRBD2,TRBJ2-3,TRBV5-5
CAISEGTSGGYEQYF,TRBD2,TRBJ2-7,TRBV10-3
CATSRAAGLGSQQYF,-,TRBJ2-4,TRBV15
CASSLGDGYNEQFF,-,TRBJ2-1,TRBV5-6
CATSLLGGPVMKYF,-,TRBJ2-3,TRBV15
CASSLVTGELFFGTF,-,TRBJ1-2,TRBV7-3